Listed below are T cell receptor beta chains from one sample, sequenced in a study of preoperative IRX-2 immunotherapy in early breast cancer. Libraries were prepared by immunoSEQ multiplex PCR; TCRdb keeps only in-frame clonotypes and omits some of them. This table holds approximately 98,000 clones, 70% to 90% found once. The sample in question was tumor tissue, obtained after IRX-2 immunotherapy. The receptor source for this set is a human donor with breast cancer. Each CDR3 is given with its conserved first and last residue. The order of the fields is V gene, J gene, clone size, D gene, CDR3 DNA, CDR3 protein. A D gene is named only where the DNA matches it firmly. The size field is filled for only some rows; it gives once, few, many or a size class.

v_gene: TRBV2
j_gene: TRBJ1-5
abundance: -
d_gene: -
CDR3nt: TGTGCCAGCAGTGAAGATAACATTCAGCCCCAGCATTTT
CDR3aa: CASSEDNIQPQHF

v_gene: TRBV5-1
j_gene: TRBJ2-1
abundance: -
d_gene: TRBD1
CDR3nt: TGCGCCAGCACCACAGGGGACAACTACAATGAGCAGTTCTTC
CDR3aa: CASTTGDNYNEQFF

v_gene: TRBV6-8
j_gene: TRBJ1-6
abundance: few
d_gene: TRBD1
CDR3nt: TGTGCCAGCAGGATAAGCCCCAGGGGGAACTATTCACCCCTCCACTTT
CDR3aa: CASRISPRGNYSPLHF

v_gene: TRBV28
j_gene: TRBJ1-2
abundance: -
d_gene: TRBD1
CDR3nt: TGTGCCAGCAGTTCAGCCACCGGGACAGGAGGCTATGGCTACACCTTC
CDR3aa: CASSSATGTGGYGYTF

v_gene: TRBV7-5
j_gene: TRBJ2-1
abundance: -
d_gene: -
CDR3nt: TGTGCCAGCAGCTTGGCCAACCCAGACGCGAATGAGCAGTTCTTC
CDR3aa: CASSLANPDANEQFF

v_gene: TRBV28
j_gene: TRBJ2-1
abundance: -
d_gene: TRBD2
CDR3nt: TGTGCCAGCAGTTTATTAGGGACTAGCTTTCATGAGCAGTTCTTC
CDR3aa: CASSLLGTSFHEQFF

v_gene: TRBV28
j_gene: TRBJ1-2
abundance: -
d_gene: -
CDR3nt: TGTGCCAGCAGTTTCACGGACTATGGCTACACCTTC
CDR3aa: CASSFTDYGYTF

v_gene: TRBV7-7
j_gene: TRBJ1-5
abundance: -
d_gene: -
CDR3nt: TGTGCCAGCAGCGCTAGAGATAGCAATCAGCCCCAGCATTTT
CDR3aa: CASSARDSNQPQHF

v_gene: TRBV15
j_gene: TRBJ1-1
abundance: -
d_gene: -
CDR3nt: TGTGCCACCAGCAGAGATGCGCAGGGGCGTAACACTGAAGCTTTCTTT
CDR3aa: CATSRDAQGRNTEAFF

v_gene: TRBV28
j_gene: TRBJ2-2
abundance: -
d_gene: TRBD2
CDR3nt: TGTGCCAGCAGTTTACTGCGCGGGGGCACCGGGGAGCTGTTTTTT
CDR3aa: CASSLLRGGTGELFF

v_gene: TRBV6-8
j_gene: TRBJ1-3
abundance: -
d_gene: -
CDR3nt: TGTGCCATCAGGGGCGGGGATCTTTACGGAAACACCATATATTTT
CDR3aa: CAIRGGDLYGNTIYF

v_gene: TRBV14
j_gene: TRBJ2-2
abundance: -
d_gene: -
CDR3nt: TGTGCCAGCAGCCAATTCCGGACCGGGGAGCTGTTTTTT
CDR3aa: CASSQFRTGELFF

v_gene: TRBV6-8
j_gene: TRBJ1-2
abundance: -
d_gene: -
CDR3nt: TGTGCCAGCAGCCGGGCTAACTATGGCTACACCTTC
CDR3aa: CASSRANYGYTF

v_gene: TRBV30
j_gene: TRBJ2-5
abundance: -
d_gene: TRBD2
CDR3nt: TGTGCCTGGAGTAATAGGGGAGGGGACCAGTACTTC
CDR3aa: CAWSNRGGDQYF

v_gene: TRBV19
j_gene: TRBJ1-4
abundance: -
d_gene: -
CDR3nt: TGTGCCACCAGGACAGTTGGATTCGAAAAACTGTTTTTT
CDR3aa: CATRTVGFEKLFF

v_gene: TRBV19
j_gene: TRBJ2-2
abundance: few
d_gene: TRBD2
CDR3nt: TGTGCCAGTAGTACAAGCGGGAGAAGTGACACCGGGGAGCTGTTTTTT
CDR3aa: CASSTSGRSDTGELFF

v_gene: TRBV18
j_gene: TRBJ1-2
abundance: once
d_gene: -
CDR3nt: TGTGCCAGCTCACCCCGGGGGACAAAAGTTATCTATGGCTACACCTTC
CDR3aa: CASSPRGTKVIYGYTF

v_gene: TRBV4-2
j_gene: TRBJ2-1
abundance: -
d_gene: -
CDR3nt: TGTGCCAGCAGGGAAGGGGGGTTTGGTGAGCAGTTCTTC
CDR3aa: CASREGGFGEQFF

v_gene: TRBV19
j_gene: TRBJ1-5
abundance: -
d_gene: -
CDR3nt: TGTGCCAGTAGTATATCTGGAGCCCAGCATTTT
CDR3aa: CASSISGAQHF

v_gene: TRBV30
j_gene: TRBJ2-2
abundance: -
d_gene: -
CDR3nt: TGTGCCTGGAGTGGAACGGGAGCTGAGTCTGGGGAGCTGTTTTTT
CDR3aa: CAWSGTGAESGELFF

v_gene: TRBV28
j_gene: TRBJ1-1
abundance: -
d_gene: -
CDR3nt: TGTGCCAGCAGTTTTGAAGACACTGAAGCTTTCTTT
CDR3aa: CASSFEDTEAFF

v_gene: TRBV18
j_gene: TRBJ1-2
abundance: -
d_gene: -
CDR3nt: TGTGCCAGCTCACCAGAACAGGGTGGCGGCTACACCTTC
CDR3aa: CASSPEQGGGYTF

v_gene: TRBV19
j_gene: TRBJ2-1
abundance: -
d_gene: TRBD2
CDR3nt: TGTGCCAGTAGCCACCGGACTAGCATAAACAATGAGCAGTTCTTC
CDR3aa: CASSHRTSINNEQFF

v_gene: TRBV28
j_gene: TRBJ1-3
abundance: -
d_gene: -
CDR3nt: TGTGCCAGCAGTTTTCGAGGACGGGGGCGGCAGAGCTCTGGAAACACCATATATTTT
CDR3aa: CASSFRGRGRQSSGNTIYF